Below are 19 T cell receptor beta chains sequenced from a single sample in a study of T-cell reconstitution after alpha-beta-depleted transplantation in children. Preparation of the TCRbeta library involved a method that used unique molecular identifiers. Using its own MiXCR run on the PCR reads, TCRdb lists one record per CDR3 protein. This sample has about 200,000 distinct CDR3 sequences, with around 7% found just once. The source was PBMCs, collected before TCRalphabeta/CD19-depleted stem cell transplant. All receptors derive from a boy aged 2 to 10 with acute lymphoblastic leukemia, due to receive a stem cell transplant.

The rearrangement links TRBV6-1 to TRBJ1-6; D not resolved. This CDR3 has 14 residues. Per the germline V gene, CDR1 is MNHNS and CDR2 is SASEGT. V was clipped by 3 bases and J by 9 bases, with 12 bases between them. This CDR3 reads CASSEKEIGSPLHF. The DNA of the CDR3 is TGTGCCAGCAGTGAGAAGGAAATCGGTTCACCCCTCCACTTT.

Ten or more counts support this clonotype. V and J are TRBV28 and TRBJ2-1, with D perhaps TRBD1 or TRBD2 (5 bases each). Trimming removed 5 bases at V and 4 bases at J, with 15 bases between. This CDR3 is 15 amino acids long. CDR1 and CDR2 from the germline V gene are MDHEN and SYDVKM. CDR3 in amino acids: CASSPRGRFYNEQFF. The CDR3 DNA reads TGTGCCAGCAGTCCGAGGGGACGGTTTTACAATGAGCAGTTCTTC.

Of note for this clonotype: Germline and junction disagree at one end, which may indicate a read error. V usage is TRBV28 and J usage is TRBJ2-7, with D perhaps matching TRBD1 (6 bases). Per germline, CDR1 MDHEN and CDR2 SYDVKM. There are 13 residues in the CDR3. CDR3 protein: CVSTKTGYYEQYF. The CDR3 nucleotides are TGTGTCAGCACCAAAACAGGGTACTACGAGCAGTACTTC.

This clonotype was seen more than once but under ten times. V and J are TRBV7-6 and TRBJ2-3, with D unresolved. The V gene lost 4 bases and the J gene lost 5 bases, with 10 bases spanning the gap. The CDR3 spans 13 residues. Per the germline V gene, CDR1 is SGHVS and CDR2 is FNYEAQ. The CDR3 coding sequence is TGTGCCAGCAGCTACAACATAGGAGATACGCAGTATTTT. Encoded protein: CASSYNIGDTQYF.

The rearrangement links TRBV11-2 to TRBJ2-7; D is tentatively TRBD1 or TRBD2 (5 bases each). The CDR3 is made up of 16 amino acids. V was trimmed by 5 bases and J by 1 base, leaving 18 bases between them. The V gene's germline CDR1 is SGHAT and CDR2 FQNNGV. The CDR3 loop reads CASSLDSGPPSYEQYF. In DNA, the CDR3 is TGTGCCAGCAGCCTCGATTCGGGACCCCCGTCCTACGAGCAGTACTTC. Full variable domain (outside the CDR3, taken from reference TRBV11-2 and TRBJ2-7): EAGVAQSPRYKIIEKRQSVAFWCNPISGHATLYWYQQILGQGPKLLIQFQNNGVVDDSQLPKDRFSAERLKGVDSTLKIQPAKLEDSAVYLCASSLDSGPPSYEQYFGPGTRLTVT.

The sample holds many counts of this clonotype. V is TRBV5-1 and J is TRBJ2-1; D may match TRBD1 or TRBD2 (6 bases each). V was pared by 0 bases and J by 1 base, with 11 bases between. This CDR3 contains 16 residues. The germline CDR1 and CDR2 sequences are SGHRS and YFSETQ. This CDR3 reads CASSLGGASSYNEQFF. CDR3 bases: TGCGCCAGCAGCTTGGGGGGGGCGAGTTCCTACAATGAGCAGTTCTTC.

This clonotype was seen at least ten times. This rearrangement joins TRBV25-1 to TRBJ2-5; D gene uncertain. CDR3 size: 11 residues. The V gene's germline CDR1 is MGHDK and CDR2 SYGVNS. The V end lost 3 bases, the J end lost 5 bases, and 4 bases lay between the germline ends. CDR3 DNA sequence: TGTGCCAGCAGTGAGGGGGAGACCCAGTACTTC. This gives the protein CASSEGETQYF.

Ten or more counts support this clonotype. The chain uses TRBV7-2 and TRBJ2-3; perhaps TRBD2 as D (6 bases). With 4 bases removed from V and 0 bases from J, the gap between germline ends came to 11 bases. Germline CDR1 SGHTA, CDR2 FQGNSA. The CDR3 is 15 residues long. This CDR3 reads CASSWDLLSTDTQYF. CDR3 DNA sequence: TGTGCCAGCAGCTGGGACTTACTTAGCACAGATACGCAGTATTTT. Looking up the rest from reference TRBV7-2 and TRBJ2-3 gives the full variable domain: GAGVSQSPSNKVTEKGKDVELRCDPISGHTALYWYRQSLGQGLEFLIYFQGNSAPDKSGLPSDRFSAERTGGSVSTLTIQRTQQEDSAVYLCASSWDLLSTDTQYFGPGTRLTVL.

This clonotype came up many times. The V call is TRBV20-1, the J call TRBJ2-7; D not resolved. The V gene's germline CDR1 is DFQATT and CDR2 SNEGSKA (reference sequence). The CDR3 has 13 residues. With 1 base removed from V and 4 bases from J, the gap between germline ends came to 11 bases. CDR3 DNA sequence: TGCAGTGCTAGAGGGAATAGTGGATACGAGCAGTACTTC. Its protein is CSARGNSGYEQYF.

This clonotype appeared a few times. CDR3 in DNA: TGTGCCAGCAGAAGAAGACAGGGAGGGGTCGGGGAGCTGTTTTTT. Translated: CASRRRQGGVGELFF. The chain carries TRBV28 and TRBJ2-2; D may match TRBD1 or TRBD2 (7 bases each). V lost 6 bases, J lost 7 bases, and 18 bases lay in between. This CDR3 region has 15 residues. Per the germline V gene, CDR1 is MDHEN and CDR2 is SYDVKM.

This clonotype was counted many times. This sequence joins TRBV5-1 and TRBJ1-1; possible D gene TRBD1, 5 bases. This CDR3 region has 13 residues. CDR1 and CDR2 (germline): SGHRS, YFSETQ. V was trimmed by 6 bases and J by 4 bases, leaving 13 bases between them. CDR3 in amino acids: CASMAGDGTEAFF. The DNA of the CDR3 is TGCGCCAGCATGGCGGGGGACGGCACTGAAGCTTTCTTT.

This clonotype was seen repeatedly, ten times or more. This chain uses TRBV12-3 or TRBV12-4 with TRBJ2-5; D might be TRBD1 or TRBD2, each matching 5 bases. The V end lost 6 bases, the J end lost 0 bases, and 17 bases lay between the germline ends. The CDR3 has 16 amino acids. CDR3 residues: CASSKGTARYQETQYF. Written as DNA, the CDR3 is TGTGCCAGCAGCAAAGGGACGGCTAGGTACCAAGAGACCCAGTACTTC.

The rearrangement uses TRBV7-2 and TRBJ2-3; 9 bases are shared with TRBD2. CDR3 size: 16 residues. Trimming cost V 5 bases and J 5 bases; bases outside gene matches: 11. Germline lookup yields CDR1 SGHTA and CDR2 FQGNSA. CDR3 coding DNA: TGTGCCAGCAGCCGTAGGGTAGCGGGAGCGGAAGATACGCAGTATTTT. Translation gives CASSRRVAGAEDTQYF.

This clonotype has a count of ten or more. The V and J genes are TRBV3-1 and TRBJ2-4, with D hard to call. Germline CDR1 reads LGHDT; CDR2 reads YNNKEL (reference sequence). V shed 0 bases and J shed 8 bases, with 5 bases lying between them. The CDR3 runs to 12 residues. The CDR3 DNA follows: TGTGCCAGCAGCCAAGAGGGGTACATTCAGTACTTC. It encodes CASSQEGYIQYF. The full variable domain, completed using reference TRBV3-1 and TRBJ2-4, is DTAVSQTPKYLVTQMGNDKSIKCEQNLGHDTMYWYKQDSKKFLKIMFSYNNKELIINETVPNRFSPKSPDKAHLNLHINSLELGDSAVYFCASSQEGYIQYFGAGTRLSVL.

This clonotype was counted many times. J is TRBJ2-1 and V is TRBV5-1; no clear D. Trimming removed 3 bases from V and 5 bases from J, with 15 bases in between. Germline V CDR1 and CDR2: SGHRS, YFSETQ. This CDR3 contains 15 residues. DNA of the CDR3: TGCGCCAGCAGCTACTCGACGCTGTCGGACAATGAGCAGTTCTTC. Translation: CASSYSTLSDNEQFF.

This clonotype turned up a few times. The V and J genes are TRBV5-1 and TRBJ1-1, with 7 bases aligning to TRBD1. In germline, CDR1 is SGHRS, CDR2 YFSETQ. The trim removed 5 bases at V and 0 bases at J, leaving 13 bases unmatched. The CDR3 length is 17 residues. The CDR3, as DNA: TGCGCCAGCAGTACGTGGAAGGGGGCGTCCATGAACACTGAAGCTTTCTTT. Protein: CASSTWKGASMNTEAFF.

This clonotype has at least ten counts. The chain joins TRBV20-1 to TRBJ2-3, with 10 bases lining up with TRBD2. The germline CDR1 and CDR2 sequences are DFQATT and SNEGSKA (reference sequence). Unmatched junction bases numbered 3, after V lost 4 bases and J lost 2 bases. The CDR3 runs to 14 residues. CDR3 coding DNA: TGCAGTGCTATGCTAGCGGGGGTCACAGATACGCAGTATTTT. Its protein is CSAMLAGVTDTQYF.

This clonotype has ten or more counts. This rearrangement joins TRBV12-3 or TRBV12-4 to TRBJ2-7; 8 bases are shared with TRBD2. The V segment lost 5 bases and the J segment 7 bases; nucleotides outside the gene matches: 13. The CDR3 consists of 15 residues. The CDR3 sequence: CASSQDSGTRWEQYF. The CDR3 DNA reads TGTGCCAGCAGTCAGGACTCCGGGACTAGATGGGAGCAGTACTTC.

This clonotype occurred many times. The CDR3 here is CASTQGADGYTF. DNA for the CDR3: TGTGCCAGCACACAGGGGGCTGATGGCTACACCTTC. J is TRBJ1-2 and V is TRBV7-3; 9 nucleotides match TRBD1. This CDR3 spans 12 amino acids. Germline V gene data show CDR1 as SGHTA and CDR2 as FQGTGA. The V and J ends lost 7 bases and 6 bases, in that order; junction bases with no gene match: 3.